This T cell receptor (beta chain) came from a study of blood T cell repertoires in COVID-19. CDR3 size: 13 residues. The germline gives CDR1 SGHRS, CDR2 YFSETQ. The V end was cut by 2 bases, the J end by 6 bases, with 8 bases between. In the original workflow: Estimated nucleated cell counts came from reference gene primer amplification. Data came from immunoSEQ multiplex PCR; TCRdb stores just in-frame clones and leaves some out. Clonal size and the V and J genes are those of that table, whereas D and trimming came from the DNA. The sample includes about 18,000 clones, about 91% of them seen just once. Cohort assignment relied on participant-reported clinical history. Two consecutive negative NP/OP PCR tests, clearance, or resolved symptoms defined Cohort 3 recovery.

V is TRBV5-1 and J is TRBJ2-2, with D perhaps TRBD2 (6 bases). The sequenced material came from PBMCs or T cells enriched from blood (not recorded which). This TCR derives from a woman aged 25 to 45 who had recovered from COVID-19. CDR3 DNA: TGCGCCAGCAGCTTAGGCGGGGCCGGGGAGCTGTTTTTT. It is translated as CASSLGGAGELFF.